A selection of T cell receptor beta chains follows, all from one sample in a study of shared clonotypes between healthy human individuals. TCRdb's copy holds only in-frame clones and misses some; the assay was immunoSEQ multiplex PCR. The profile covers millions of clones, with about 95% appearing a single time and 0.1% to 0.15% taken by the ten largest. Sequenced material: naive CD4+ T cells sorted from blood. These receptors were taken from a man in his late teens or twenties in good health. Both conserved end residues are part of each CDR3. D genes are given only for firm matches. Clone size is given for some rows only: seen once, a few or many times, or a class if the clone is expanded.

clone_size d_call j_call v_call cdr3_nt cdr3_aa
NA NA TRBJ2-5 TRBV29-1 TGCAGCGTTAGTTTTGGGGACCAAGAGACCCAGTACTTC CSVSFGDQETQYF
NA NA TRBJ1-6 TRBV5-4 TGTGCCAGCAGCTTGGCCTCCAGAAATAATTCACCCCTCCACTTT CASSLASRNNSPLHF
NA NA TRBJ1-2 TRBV5-4 TGTGCCAGCAGCTTGAGGGGCAGCTATGGCTACACCTTC CASSLRGSYGYTF
NA NA TRBJ2-5 TRBV30 TGTGCCTGGACACGGGGATCCCAAGAGACCCAGTACTTC CAWTRGSQETQYF
NA TRBD1 TRBJ1-1 TRBV11-2 TGTGCCAGCAGCTTAGGGGACAGGGTGGGCACTGAAGCTTTCTTT CASSLGDRVGTEAFF
NA TRBD1 TRBJ1-4 TRBV25-1 TGTGCCAGCAGTTATTCAGGGGGCCTTAATGAAAAACTGTTTTTT CASSYSGGLNEKLFF
NA TRBD2 TRBJ2-1 TRBV6-1 TGTGCCGGGAGGGAGGGGATTGCCGCCTACAATGAGCAGTTCTTC CAGREGIAAYNEQFF
NA TRBD1 TRBJ1-1 TRBV25-1 TGTGCCAGCAGTGTGGAGACAGGGGGAGCTTTCTTT CASSVETGGAFF
NA TRBD1 TRBJ1-5 TRBV7-2 TGTGCCAGCAGTCGGACAGGGGGCGGTCAGCCCCAGCATTTT CASSRTGGGQPQHF
NA TRBD1 TRBJ1-2 TRBV6-1 TGTGCCAGCAGTGACCGGTCCCGGGACAGGGGACCGAACTATGGCTACACCTTC CASSDRSRDRGPNYGYTF
NA TRBD2 TRBJ2-7 TRBV2 TGTGCCAGCAGGGGACTAGCGGGCCGCTCCTACGAGCAGTACTTC CASRGLAGRSYEQYF
NA TRBD1 TRBJ2-1 TRBV5-1 TGCGCCAGCTCCTCGGACAGGGCGTACAATGAGCAGTTCTTC CASSSDRAYNEQFF
NA TRBD2 TRBJ2-1 TRBV18 TGTGCCAGCTCACCACCGGGACTAGCGGAGCAGTTCTTC CASSPPGLAEQFF
NA NA TRBJ2-7 TRBV11-3 TGTGCCAGCAGCTTCTGTAGCGCCTGCCGCGCCTACGAGCAGTACTTC CASSFCSACRAYEQYF
NA NA TRBJ2-5 TRBV6-5 TGTGCCAGCAGACAGGGACGGGAGACCCAGTACTTC CASRQGRETQYF
NA NA TRBJ2-5 TRBV5-1 TGCGCCAGCAGCTCAAGACAGCCGGTCCTGCAAGAGACCCAGTACTTC CASSSRQPVLQETQYF
NA NA TRBJ2-3 TRBV28 TGTGCCAGCAGTCTTAAATCTCCAGGAGTTTATACGCAGTATTTT CASSLKSPGVYTQYF
NA NA TRBJ1-3 TRBV29-1 TGCAGCGTCGTTTGGGGGGCGTCGCGAAACACCATATATTTT CSVVWGASRNTIYF
NA NA TRBJ2-2 TRBV5-1 TGCGCCAGCAGCCTAAACACCGGGGAGCTGTTTTTT CASSLNTGELFF
NA TRBD1 TRBJ2-2 TRBV30 TGTGCCTGGAGTGTATCTTTGGGACAGGGGAACACCGGGGAGCTGTTTTTT CAWSVSLGQGNTGELFF
NA NA TRBJ2-3 TRBV6-1 TGTGCCAGCACCCCTGGAGGCACAGATACGCAGTATTTT CASTPGGTDTQYF
NA TRBD1 TRBJ1-1 TRBV5-1 TGCGCCAGCAGCTTGAGGACAGGCGGATTGGCTTTCTTT CASSLRTGGLAFF
NA NA TRBJ1-2 TRBV30 TGTGCCTGGAGTGAAGGGGCAGGGATCACCTTC CAWSEGAGITF
NA TRBD2 TRBJ2-7 TRBV6-6 TGTGCCAGCAGTAAGGGACTAGCGGCGAGTGAGCAGTACTTC CASSKGLAASEQYF
NA TRBD1 TRBJ1-6 TRBV5-4 TGTGCCAGCAGCCTGGGGGGACAGGGGGAACTAACCCTCCACTTT CASSLGGQGELTLHF
NA NA TRBJ1-1 TRBV9 TGTGCCAGCAGCGTAAAATCCTCAGGTACTGAAGCTTTCTTT CASSVKSSGTEAFF
NA NA TRBJ1-5 TRBV5-1 TGCGCCAGCAGACCGGATGATTATCAGCCCCAGCATTTT CASRPDDYQPQHF
NA NA TRBJ2-1 TRBV27 TGTGCCAGCAGTTTATTTGGCAGGGGGGTATACAATGAGCAGTTCTTC CASSLFGRGVYNEQFF
NA NA TRBJ1-3 TRBV7-7 TGTGCTAGCAGCCAGGGGCTTGACTCTGGAAACACCATATATTTT CASSQGLDSGNTIYF
NA NA TRBJ1-1 TRBV5-6 TGTGCCAGCAGCTTGGGATGGGGGTGGACTGAAGCTTTCTTT CASSLGWGWTEAFF
NA TRBD2 TRBJ2-2 TRBV10-1 TGCGCCAGCAGTGGGTTAGCGGGACAAGACACCGGGGAGCTGTTTTTT CASSGLAGQDTGELFF
NA NA TRBJ2-7 TRBV30 TGTGCCTGGGCCTCGGGGCCGACGGCCGAGCAGTACTTC CAWASGPTAEQYF
NA TRBD1 TRBJ1-5 TRBV30 TGTGCCTGGGACGGACAGGGGGCGAATCAGCCCCAGCATTTT CAWDGQGANQPQHF
NA NA TRBJ1-1 TRBV6-1 TGTGCCAGCACCGAGCGTACTAACACTGAAGCTTTCTTT CASTERTNTEAFF
NA NA TRBJ1-4 TRBV5-4 TGTGCCAGCAGCTTGCAGGGCCCGAATGAAAAACTGTTTTTT CASSLQGPNEKLFF
many NA TRBJ1-2 TRBV4-1 TGCGCCAGCAGCCAAGATGAACCCCTAGGGTATGGCTACACCTTC CASSQDEPLGYGYTF
NA TRBD2 TRBJ2-7 TRBV5-1 TGCGCCAGCAGCTTGGTGGGACTACAGCCCTACGAGCAGTACTTC CASSLVGLQPYEQYF
NA NA TRBJ2-3 TRBV5-6 TGTGCCAGCAGCTCCAACGCCCCAGATACGCAGTATTTT CASSSNAPDTQYF
NA NA TRBJ2-4 TRBV19 TGTGCCAGTAGTATAGAGGCAGGGAAAAGGAGCATTCAGTACTTC CASSIEAGKRSIQYF
NA TRBD1 TRBJ1-5 TRBV6-1 TGTGCCAGCAGTGTGGGGACAGCCTTTAGCAATCAGCCCCAGCATTTT CASSVGTAFSNQPQHF
NA NA TRBJ2-7 TRBV19 TGTGCCAGTAGCTCCAACGGCCGAGACCTCTACGAGCAGTACTTC CASSSNGRDLYEQYF
NA TRBD2 TRBJ2-2 TRBV19 TGTGCCAGTAGTTCGCGGACTAGCGGGATGAACACCGGGGAGCTGTTTTTT CASSSRTSGMNTGELFF
NA TRBD2 TRBJ2-7 TRBV7-2 TGTGCCAGCAGCTTAGTTTATAGCGGGGGGTCCTACGAGCAGTACTTC CASSLVYSGGSYEQYF
NA NA TRBJ2-2 TRBV5-1 TGCGCCAGCACCATCTTCAGGGAGGCCGGGGAGCTGTTTTTT CASTIFREAGELFF
NA NA TRBJ1-5 TRBV27 TGTGCCAGCAGTTTATCGCCGCAGGGTCTTCAGCCCCAGCATTTT CASSLSPQGLQPQHF
NA NA TRBJ2-1 TRBV9 TGTGCCAGCAGCGTAGATCGACAGGAACCCTACAATGAGCAGTTCTTC CASSVDRQEPYNEQFF
NA NA TRBJ1-5 TRBV7-8 TGTGCCAGCAGCTTAGAGGTCTCGAAGCCCCAGCATTTT CASSLEVSKPQHF
NA NA TRBJ1-5 TRBV28 TGTGCCAGCAGGGGTTCGGGGAGCAATCAGCCCCAGCATTTT CASRGSGSNQPQHF
NA NA TRBJ2-7 TRBV4-3 TGCGCCAGCAGCCAAGAAGTGGGGAGCTCCTACGAGCAGTACTTC CASSQEVGSSYEQYF
NA TRBD2 TRBJ2-7 TRBV2 TGTGCCACAGCTAGCGGCACATGGGGGACTGGGGCTACGGAGCAGTACTTC CATASGTWGTGATEQYF
NA TRBD2 TRBJ2-7 TRBV6-5 TGTGCCAGCAGCCGGGGGGCCTACGAGCAGTACTTC CASSRGAYEQYF
NA NA TRBJ2-2 TRBV6-4 TGTGCCAGCAGTGCCCAGTCGAACACCGGGGAGCTGTTTTTT CASSAQSNTGELFF
once NA TRBJ2-7 TRBV7-2 TGTGCCAGCAGCTCGACGGTTTCCTACGAGCAGTACTTC CASSSTVSYEQYF
NA TRBD1 TRBJ1-1 TRBV6-1 TGTGCCAGCAGTGGACACAGGGGCACTGAAGCTTTCTTT CASSGHRGTEAFF
few NA TRBJ2-2 TRBV19 TGTGCCAGTACTCATACCGGGACTTACACCGGGGAGCTGTTTTTT CASTHTGTYTGELFF